These 26 T cell receptor beta chains originate from one sample sequenced in a study of control samples from healthy donors and cancer patients. The protocol was immunoSEQ multiplex PCR, while the TCRdb copy is restricted to in-frame clones and leaves out a portion. Altogether 150,000 to 180,000 clones are present, approximately 94% being singletons, with the ten largest covering about 5.2%. The source material was blood. The receptors come from a man aged 40-49 years in good health.

The rearrangement joins TRBV6-5 to TRBJ1-2, with 10 bases aligning to TRBD1. The CDR3 has 14 amino acids. Per germline, CDR1 MNHEY and CDR2 SVGAGI. Unmatched junction bases numbered 4, after V lost 6 bases and J lost 3 bases. The CDR3, as DNA: TGTGCCAGCAGGGGGACAGGGGCCGACTATGGCTACACCTTC. Encoded protein: CASRGTGADYGYTF.

This chain connects TRBV7-6 to TRBJ2-1; 9 nucleotides line up with TRBD1. There are 15 residues in the CDR3. Germline CDR1 and CDR2: SGHVS and FNYEAQ. Unmatched junction bases numbered 5, after V lost 1 base and J lost 7 bases. For the CDR3, the DNA is TGTGCCAGCAGCTTAGGTGGGACAGGGCTGAATGAGCAGTTCTTC. Its protein product is CASSLGGTGLNEQFF.

V and J are TRBV5-1 and TRBJ1-2; D is uncertain. CDR3 size: 16 residues. Germline-derived CDR1 and CDR2 are SGHRS and YFSETQ. V was pared by 0 bases and J by 2 bases, with 14 bases between. The CDR3 loop is CASSLGFGEKNYGYTF. CDR3 nucleotide sequence: TGCGCCAGCAGCTTGGGATTTGGGGAGAAGAACTATGGCTACACCTTC.

This chain joins TRBV9 and TRBJ2-7; tentatively, D is TRBD1 (6 bases). Germline lookup yields CDR1 SGDLS and CDR2 YYNGEE. With 4 bases removed from V and 2 bases from J, the gap between germline ends came to 13 bases. The CDR3 is 14 residues long. CDR3 loop: CASSRLDRPYEQYF. CDR3 in DNA: TGTGCCAGCAGCCGCCTTGACAGGCCCTACGAGCAGTACTTC.

The chain links TRBV5-6 to TRBJ1-5; D might be TRBD1 (5 bases). CDR1 is SGHDT and CDR2 is YYEEEE in the germline V gene. The CDR3 spans 14 residues. The germline V and J ends were trimmed by 4 bases and 11 bases, with 19 bases remaining between them. The CDR3 DNA reads as TGTGCCAGCAGCGCCGGGTCCTTGCGAGGGGCCCAGCATTTT. Amino acid sequence: CASSAGSLRGAQHF. The variable domain in full, with the rest retrieved from reference TRBV5-6 and TRBJ1-5, is DAGVTQSPTHLIKTRGQQVTLRCSPKSGHDTVSWYQQALGQGPQFIFQYYEEEERQRGNFPDRFSGHQFPNYSSELNVNALLLGDSALYLCASSAGSLRGAQHFGDGTRLSIL.

This chain joins TRBV30 and TRBJ1-2, with 7 bases lining up with TRBD1. Germline V gene data show CDR1 as GTSNPN and CDR2 as SVGIG (reference sequence). V dropped 3 bases and J dropped 3; count of bases not matched to a gene: 7. The CDR3 is 14 residues long. This CDR3 is CAWSKGALDYGYTF. In nucleotides, the CDR3 is TGTGCCTGGAGCAAGGGGGCTCTGGACTATGGCTACACCTTC.

The chain couples TRBV7-9 to TRBJ1-4, with TRBD1 matching over 8 bases. V dropped 4 bases and J dropped 7; count of bases not matched to a gene: 5. Germline V gives CDR1 SEHNR, CDR2 FQNEAQ (reference sequence). This CDR3 contains 14 residues. Here the CDR3 DNA reads TGTGCCAGCAGCTACGGACAGGGCAGTGAAAAACTGTTTTTT. It encodes CASSYGQGSEKLFF.

The chain couples TRBV12-5 to TRBJ2-1; D possibly corresponds to TRBD1 (6 bases). This CDR3 spans 14 amino acids. Deletions cut 6 bases from V and 4 bases from J, with 13 bases between. The germline V gene has CDR1 LGHNT and CDR2 FRNRAP. The CDR3 sequence: CASGKTGKYNEQFF. The CDR3 DNA reads as TGTGCTAGTGGAAAAACAGGGAAATACAATGAGCAGTTCTTC.

The rearrangement links TRBV27 to TRBJ1-2; the D gene is possibly TRBD1 (6 bases). The V end was cut by 5 bases, the J end by 2 bases, with 15 bases between. The CDR3 length is 15 residues. Germline CDR1 MNHEY, CDR2 SMNVEV (reference sequence). The CDR3 DNA is TGTGCCAGCAGTAGGGGGAAGGGGGGGAACTATGGCTACACCTTC. Translating it yields CASSRGKGGNYGYTF.

The rearrangement links TRBV7-9 to TRBJ1-5; TRBD1 might be the D (5 bases). The CDR3 contains 13 residues. Trimming took 1 base from V and 9 from J, leaving 10 bases between them. Germline V lookup: CDR1 SEHNR, CDR2 FQNEAQ (reference sequence). In DNA, the CDR3 is TGTGCCAGCAGCTTAGAGGTGGGGCGGCCCCAGCATTTT. Encoded protein: CASSLEVGRPQHF.

The sample holds a few counts of this clone. The chain recombines TRBV6-2 or TRBV6-3 with TRBJ2-7; 11 nucleotides align to TRBD1. The length of the CDR3 is 14 residues. V gave up 6 bases and J gave up 3 bases; unmatched junction bases: 4. The germline V gene encodes CDR1 MNHEY and CDR2 SVGEGT. CDR3 loop: CASSGQGASYEQYF. The CDR3 coding sequence is TGTGCCAGCAGCGGACAGGGGGCCAGCTACGAGCAGTACTTC.

This clone was found once. The junction differs from germline at one of its ends, possibly a read error. This chain joins TRBV6-5 and TRBJ1-6, with 7 bases matching TRBD1. CDR3 length: 14 residues. Germline assignment: CDR1 MNHEY and CDR2 SVGAGI. In nucleotides, the CDR3 is TGTGCCGGCAGTTGGGGGACAGCCAATTCACCCCTCCACTTT. This codes for CAGSWGTANSPLHF.

This chain connects TRBV18 to TRBJ1-2, with TRBD1 identical over 9 bases. Germline V gene lookup returns CDR1 KGHSH and CDR2 LQKENI. CDR3 length: 17 residues. V dropped 3 bases and J dropped 0; count of bases not matched to a gene: 8. The CDR3 bases are TGTGCCAGCTCACCCGGACAGGGGTCCCAAGCTAACTATGGCTACACCTTC. It translates to CASSPGQGSQANYGYTF.

The gene calls are TRBV28 and TRBJ1-2; D not resolved. Between the trimmed V and J ends, which lost 5 bases and 5 bases, there was a span of 6 bases. Germline CDR1 MDHEN, CDR2 SYDVKM. CDR3 length: 11 residues. Here the CDR3 reads CASSDIYGYTF. The CDR3 DNA reads TGTGCCAGCAGTGACATATATGGCTACACCTTC.

This clone was seen more than once but under ten times. The V call is TRBV6-9, the J call TRBJ2-7; no clear D. The V gene lost 10 bases and the J gene lost 5 bases, with 9 bases spanning the gap. The CDR3 loop spans 10 amino acids. Germline values: CDR1 MNHGY, CDR2 SVAAGI. DNA for the CDR3: TGTGCCATCACCCAGGACGAGCAGTACTTC. Protein sequence: CAITQDEQYF.

The chain combines TRBV19 with TRBJ2-1; D is undetermined. The V gene's germline CDR1 is LNHDA and CDR2 SQIVND (reference sequence). The length of the CDR3 is 19 residues. The germline V and J ends were trimmed by 2 bases and 0 bases, with 20 bases remaining between them. The CDR3 DNA is TGTGCCAGTAGTATAAGTTCCCGGGTTGGGCAGAGCTCCTACAATGAGCAGTTCTTC. Protein product: CASSISSRVGQSSYNEQFF. The full variable domain, completed using reference TRBV19 and TRBJ2-1, is DGGITQSPKYLFRKEGQNVTLSCEQNLNHDAMYWYRQDPGQGLRLIYYSQIVNDFQKGDIAEGYSVSREKKESFPLTVTSAQKNPTAFYLCASSISSRVGQSSYNEQFFGPGTRLTVL.

This chain joins TRBV6-1 and TRBJ1-2; the match to TRBD1 covers 8 bases. This CDR3 contains 15 residues. Trimming cost V 3 bases and J 7 bases; bases outside gene matches: 10. Germline V gene data show CDR1 as MNHNS and CDR2 as SASEGT. The DNA of the CDR3 is TGTGCCAGCAGTGAGGACAGGGAGGGACTTGGTGGCTACACCTTC. Amino acids: CASSEDREGLGGYTF.

This chain joins TRBV7-2 and TRBJ2-1, with 8 positions matching TRBD2. Per germline, CDR1 SGHTA and CDR2 FQGNSA. This CDR3 spans 17 amino acids. The V gene end was trimmed by 1 base and the J gene end by 2 bases; junction bases not matched to a gene: 7. The CDR3 coding sequence is TGTGCCAGCAGCTTAGTGTTAGCGGGACCCCCCTACAATGAGCAGTTCTTC. Its translation is CASSLVLAGPPYNEQFF.

The chain employs TRBV13 and TRBJ1-1, with 7 bases lining up with TRBD1. This CDR3 contains 16 residues. Looked up from germline, CDR1 is PRHDT and CDR2 is FYEKMQ (reference sequence). The ends lost 0 bases at V and 5 bases at J; junction bases unmatched: 9. CDR3 sequence (DNA): TGTGCCAGCAGCTTAGGCCTCGAGGGGGCGATGACTGAAGCTTTCTTT. Its protein product is CASSLGLEGAMTEAFF.

DNA of the CDR3: TGTGCCAGTGCCCGAACCGGGACAGGGACTTCTGGAAACACCATATATTTT. It is translated as CASARTGTGTSGNTIYF. This chain links TRBV19 with TRBJ1-3; 9 nucleotides align to TRBD1. The J segment lost 1 base and the V segment lost 8 bases, leaving 12 bases of the junction unmatched. Germline V lookup: CDR1 LNHDA, CDR2 SQIVND (reference sequence). This CDR3 spans 17 amino acids. Drawing the rest from reference TRBV19 and TRBJ1-3, the complete variable domain is DGGITQSPKYLFRKEGQNVTLSCEQNLNHDAMYWYRQDPGQGLRLIYYSQIVNDFQKGDIAEGYSVSREKKESFPLTVTSAQKNPTAFYLCASARTGTGTSGNTIYFGEGSWLTVV.

V gene TRBV3-1 (or the pseudogene TRBV3-2) combines with J gene TRBJ2-7; 9 nucleotides line up with TRBD1. CDR1 is LGHDT and CDR2 is YNNKEL in the germline V gene (reference sequence). V gave up 3 bases and J gave up 3 bases; unmatched junction bases: 0. This CDR3 comprises 13 residues. The CDR3 sequence is CASSQDRGYEQYF. CDR3 nucleotide sequence: TGTGCCAGCAGCCAGGACAGGGGCTACGAGCAGTACTTC.

J is TRBJ2-7 and V is TRBV5-1, with 7 bases matching TRBD1. V lost 4 bases, J lost 0 bases, and 10 bases stayed unmatched. Looked up from germline, CDR1 is SGHRS and CDR2 is YFSETQ. This CDR3 region has 16 residues. In DNA, the CDR3 is TGCGCCAGCAGCCCCGGCGACAGGGTCAGCTCCTACGAGCAGTACTTC. This translates into CASSPGDRVSSYEQYF.

This chain connects TRBV5-1 to TRBJ2-5, with D possibly matching TRBD2 (7 bases). CDR1 is SGHRS, CDR2 YFSETQ, per germline. This CDR3 is 15 amino acids long. Trimming shortened V by 10 bases and J by 4 bases, and 23 bases separated the two germline ends. The CDR3 loop reads CASHEGGGRRETQYF. The CDR3 region has the DNA TGCGCCTCTCACGAAGGGGGGGGCCGTAGAGAGACCCAGTACTTC.

The table lists this clone with a few counts. Other DNA sequences in the same sample also yield this CDR3. The gene calls are TRBV7-9 and TRBJ2-3; D not certain. This CDR3 is 12 amino acids long. Trimming stripped 5 bases from V and 3 bases from J, with 6 bases between. From germline, CDR1 is SEHNR and CDR2 FQNEAQ (reference sequence). DNA of the CDR3: TGTGCCAGCAGCCAAGGTACAGATACGCAGTATTTT. Translation: CASSQGTDTQYF.

The chain links TRBV6-2 or TRBV6-3 to TRBJ1-1; D perhaps matches TRBD1 (5 bases). This CDR3 contains 12 residues. Germline V CDR1 and CDR2: MNHEY, SVGEGT. V was pared by 3 bases and J by 9 bases, with 11 bases between. CDR3 protein: CASSYRGVQAFF. Written as DNA, the CDR3 is TGTGCCAGCAGTTATCGGGGGGTTCAAGCTTTCTTT.

This chain links TRBV19 with TRBJ1-1, with D maybe TRBD1 (5 bases). Germline CDR1 LNHDA, CDR2 SQIVND (reference sequence). The ends were cut back, 10 bases at V and 1 base at J, with 10 bases in the middle. CDR3 size: 12 residues. The CDR3 is CATRGGNTEAFF. CDR3 sequence (DNA): TGTGCCACCCGGGGGGGGAACACTGAAGCTTTCTTT.